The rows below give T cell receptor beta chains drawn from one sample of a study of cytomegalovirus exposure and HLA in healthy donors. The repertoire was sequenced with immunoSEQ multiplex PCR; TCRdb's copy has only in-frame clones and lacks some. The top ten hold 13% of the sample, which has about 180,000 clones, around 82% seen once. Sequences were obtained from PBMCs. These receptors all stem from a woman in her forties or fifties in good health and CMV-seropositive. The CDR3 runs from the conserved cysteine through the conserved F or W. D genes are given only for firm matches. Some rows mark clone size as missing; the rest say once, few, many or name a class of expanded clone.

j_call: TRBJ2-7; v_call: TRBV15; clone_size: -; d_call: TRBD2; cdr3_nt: TGTGCCACCAGCGGACAGCGGGGGTGGGAGCAGTACTTC; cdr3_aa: CATSGQRGWEQYF
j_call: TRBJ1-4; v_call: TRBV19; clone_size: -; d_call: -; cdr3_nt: TGTGCCAGTAGTATAGAGAACAGGGAACGTGAAAAACTGTTTTTT; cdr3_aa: CASSIENREREKLFF
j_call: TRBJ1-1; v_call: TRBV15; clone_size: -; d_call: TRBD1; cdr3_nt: TGTGCCACCAGCAGAGCGACAGGGGTGAACACTGAAGCTTTCTTT; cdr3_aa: CATSRATGVNTEAFF
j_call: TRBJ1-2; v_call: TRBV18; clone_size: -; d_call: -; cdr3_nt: TGTGCCAGCTCTTTCCAGGACATTGGAGGGCCCTATGGCTACACCTTC; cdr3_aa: CASSFQDIGGPYGYTF
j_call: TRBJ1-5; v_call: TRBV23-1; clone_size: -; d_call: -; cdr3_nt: TGCGCCAGCAGTCATCTCGTGTACGGTCAGCCCCAGCATTTT; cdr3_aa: CASSHLVYGQPQHF
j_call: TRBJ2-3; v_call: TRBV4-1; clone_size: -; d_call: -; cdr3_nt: TGCGCCAGCAGCCAAGACCGCCTAGGCAGGACTAGCACAGATACGCAGTATTTT; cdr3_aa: CASSQDRLGRTSTDTQYF
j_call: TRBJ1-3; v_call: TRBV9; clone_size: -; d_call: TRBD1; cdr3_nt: TGTGCCAGCAGCGTAGGGACAGGGGGCTCGTTCTATGGAAACACCATATATTTT; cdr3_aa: CASSVGTGGSFYGNTIYF
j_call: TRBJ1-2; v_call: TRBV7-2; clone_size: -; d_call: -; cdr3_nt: TGTGCCAGCAGCTTAGCACCGGATGGCTACACCTTC; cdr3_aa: CASSLAPDGYTF
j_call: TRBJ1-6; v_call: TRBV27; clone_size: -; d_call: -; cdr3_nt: TGTGCCAGCAGTTTAAGCAGGGGTAGTTCACCCCTCCACTTT; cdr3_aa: CASSLSRGSSPLHF
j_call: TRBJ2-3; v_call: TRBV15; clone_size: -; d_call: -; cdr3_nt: TGTGCCACCAGCAGAGAGAGCGTGCGAAGCGGGCTGGCCTATAGCACAGATACGCAGTATTTT; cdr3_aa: CATSRESVRSGLAYSTDTQYF
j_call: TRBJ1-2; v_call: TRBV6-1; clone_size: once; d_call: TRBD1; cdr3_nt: TGTGCCAGCAGTAAGGGGACAGGGGGCCGGGATGGCTACACCTTC; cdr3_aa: CASSKGTGGRDGYTF
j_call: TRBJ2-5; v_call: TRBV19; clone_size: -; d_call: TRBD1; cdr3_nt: TGTGCCAGTAGTAACGGACAGGGGTGGGAGGAGACCCAGTACTTC; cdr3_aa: CASSNGQGWEETQYF
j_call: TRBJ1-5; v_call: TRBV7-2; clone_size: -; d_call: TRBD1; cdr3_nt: TGTGCCAGCAGCTTGGGGACAGGGGACTACCCCGGGCATTTT; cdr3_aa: CASSLGTGDYPGHF
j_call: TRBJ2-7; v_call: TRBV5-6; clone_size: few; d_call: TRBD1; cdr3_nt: TGTGCCAGCAGCTTGGCACAGGGGGTCAACGAGCAGTACTTC; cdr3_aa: CASSLAQGVNEQYF
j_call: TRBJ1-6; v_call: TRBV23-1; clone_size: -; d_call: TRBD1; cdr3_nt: TGCGCCAGCAGTCAGACAGGGGGGAATTCACCCCTCCACTTT; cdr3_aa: CASSQTGGNSPLHF
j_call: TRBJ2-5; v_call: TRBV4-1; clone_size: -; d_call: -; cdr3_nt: TGCGCCAGCAGCCCGGACAGCTCAATTCAAGAGACCCAGTACTTC; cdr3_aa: CASSPDSSIQETQYF
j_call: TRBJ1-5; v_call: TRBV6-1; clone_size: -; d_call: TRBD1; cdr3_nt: TGTGCCACCAGGGGGCAGGGCAATCAGCCCCAGCATTTT; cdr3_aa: CATRGQGNQPQHF
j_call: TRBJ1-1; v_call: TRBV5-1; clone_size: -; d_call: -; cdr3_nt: TGCGCCAGCAGCTTGGCGGGCGGGTACACTGAAGCTTTCTTT; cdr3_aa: CASSLAGGYTEAFF
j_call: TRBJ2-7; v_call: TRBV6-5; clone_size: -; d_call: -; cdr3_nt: TGTGCCAGCAGTTACTCAGGGAGAATCTACGAGCAGTACTTC; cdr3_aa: CASSYSGRIYEQYF
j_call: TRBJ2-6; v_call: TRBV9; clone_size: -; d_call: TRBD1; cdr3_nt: TGTGCCAGCAGTGACAGGGCTGGGGCCAACGTCCTGACTTTC; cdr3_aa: CASSDRAGANVLTF
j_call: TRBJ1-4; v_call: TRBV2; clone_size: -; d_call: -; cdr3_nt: TGTGCCAGCAGTGAAAGTAGCAGAACTAATGAAAAACTGTTTTTT; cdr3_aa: CASSESSRTNEKLFF
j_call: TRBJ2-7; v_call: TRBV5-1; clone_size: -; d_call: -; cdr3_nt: TGCGCCAGCAGCTTCGCCGGACAGTACTACGAGCAGTACTTC; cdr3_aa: CASSFAGQYYEQYF
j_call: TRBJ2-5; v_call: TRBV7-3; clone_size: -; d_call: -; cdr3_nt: TGTGCCAGCAGCTTAAATGGCCTCGCGGGGGAGACCCAGTACTTC; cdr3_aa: CASSLNGLAGETQYF
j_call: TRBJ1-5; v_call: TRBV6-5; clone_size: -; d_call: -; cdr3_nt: TGTGCCAGCAGCTCCGCAGGGAATACTCAGCCCCAGCATTTT; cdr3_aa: CASSSAGNTQPQHF
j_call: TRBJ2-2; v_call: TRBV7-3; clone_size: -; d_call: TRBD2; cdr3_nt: TGTGCCAGCAGCTCGACTAGCGGGGGTGAAACCGGGGAGCTGTTTTTT; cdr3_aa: CASSSTSGGETGELFF
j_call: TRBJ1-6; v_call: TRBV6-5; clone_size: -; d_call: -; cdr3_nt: TGTGCCAGCAAGGGTTCCGGGGATTCACCCCTCCACTTT; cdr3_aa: CASKGSGDSPLHF